This entry lists 27 T cell receptor beta chains sequenced from one sample in a study of shared clonotypes between healthy human individuals. Sequencing was performed with immunoSEQ multiplex PCR; in TCRdb, only in-frame clones are kept and a portion is missing. The sample shows 1 million to 1.3 million clones, 75% to 80% of them seen only once. Sequencing was carried out using memory CD4+ T cells from PBMCs. Stated subset: CD45RA-negative fraction. The receptor source for this set is a man aged 18 to 30 in good health. Some clones in this sample may be carry-over from other donors' samples.

This rearrangement joins TRBV9 to TRBJ2-1; TRBD2 agrees at 9 bases. Germline CDR1 is SGDLS and CDR2 is YYNGEE. V trimming: 0 bases; J trimming: 3 bases; junction bases outside the gene matches: 4. This CDR3 is built from 16 residues. CDR3 amino acids: CASSVDSGRGYNEQFF. CDR3 DNA sequence: TGTGCCAGCAGCGTAGATAGCGGGAGAGGCTACAATGAGCAGTTCTTC.

This clone showed up many times. The V call is TRBV2, the J call TRBJ2-1, with unresolved D. Per germline, CDR1 SNHLY and CDR2 FYNNEI. CDR3 length: 15 residues. Trimming pared 6 bases from V and 0 bases from J, leaving 12 bases between. As DNA, the CDR3 is TGTGCCAGCAGCTCACTCCCCAGCTCCTACAATGAGCAGTTCTTC. Protein sequence: CASSSLPSSYNEQFF.

The chain recombines TRBV6-5 with TRBJ1-2; unclear D gene. The CDR3 covers 15 residues. Germline V CDR1 and CDR2: MNHEY, SVGAGI. Trimming took off 2 bases at V and 7 bases at J, with 17 bases between the two ends. CDR3 sequence (DNA): TGTGCCAGCAGTTACCAGGATCTGAGGGCGGGTGGCTACACCTTC. Encoded protein: CASSYQDLRAGGYTF.

This clone was seen only a few times. Different DNA sequences within this sample yield the same CDR3. This chain joins TRBV19 and TRBJ2-5; D remains ambiguous. The CDR3 length is 13 residues. Trimming pared 3 bases from V and 2 bases from J, leaving 7 bases between. Germline CDR1 is LNHDA and CDR2 is SQIVND (reference sequence). CDR3 sequence (DNA): TGTGCCAGTAGTATTGGGGTGCAAGAGACCCAGTACTTC. This translates into CASSIGVQETQYF.

The chain joins TRBV2 to TRBJ2-3, with 9 bases fitting TRBD2. Germline values: CDR1 SNHLY, CDR2 FYNNEI. The CDR3 is 15 residues long. The J segment lost 6 bases and the V segment lost 4 bases, leaving 8 bases of the junction unmatched. The CDR3 spells CASSASGRLGDTQYF. In nucleotides, the CDR3 is TGTGCCAGCAGTGCAAGCGGGAGGCTGGGTGATACGCAGTATTTT.

The chain is built from TRBV6-1 and TRBJ1-4; no definite D call. Germline V gene data show CDR1 as MNHNS and CDR2 as SASEGT. The CDR3 length is 15 residues. The ends were cut back, 6 bases at V and 4 bases at J, with 15 bases in the middle. As DNA, the CDR3 is TGTGCCAGCAGGGGCCGCCTGATAGATAATGAAAAACTGTTTTTT. It codes for CASRGRLIDNEKLFF.

V gene TRBV19 combines with J gene TRBJ1-2; D ambiguous. Trimming cost V 3 bases and J 4 bases, with 12 bases left between them. The CDR3 spans 14 residues. In germline, CDR1 is LNHDA, CDR2 SQIVND (reference sequence). The CDR3 protein is CASSIEGHRYGYTF. The CDR3 nucleotides read TGTGCCAGTAGTATTGAGGGCCACCGCTATGGCTACACCTTC.

This chain joins TRBV14 and TRBJ2-7; tentatively, D is TRBD2 (6 bases). CDR1 is SGHDN and CDR2 is FVKESK in the germline V gene. This CDR3 has 13 amino acids. Trimming shortened V by 3 bases and J by 6 bases, and 12 bases separated the two germline ends. The CDR3 reads CASSQTRGSEQYF. The CDR3 DNA follows: TGTGCCAGCAGCCAGACACGGGGGAGCGAGCAGTACTTC.

The chain carries TRBV12-5 and TRBJ2-1; a weak D match, TRBD2 (7 bases). Germline V gives CDR1 LGHNT, CDR2 FRNRAP. This CDR3 has 12 amino acids. The ends were cut back, 6 bases at V and 7 bases at J, with 10 bases in the middle. CDR3: CASGQGGNEQFF. The CDR3 DNA sequence: TGTGCTAGTGGACAGGGAGGGAATGAGCAGTTCTTC.

The rearrangement uses TRBV5-1 and TRBJ2-5; D uncertain. The J call may be incorrect, as the DNA end agrees better with TRBJ2-7. This CDR3 has 14 residues. Germline-derived CDR1 and CDR2 are SGHRS and YFSETQ. The CDR3 DNA sequence: TGCGCCAGCAGCCTGGACGGCAGCTCGGGCGAGCAGTACTTC. Encoded protein: CASSLDGSSGEQYF.

The J gene is TRBJ2-7, the V gene TRBV2; 10 bases are shared with TRBD2. The CDR3 sequence is 13 residues long. CDR1 is SNHLY and CDR2 is FYNNEI in the germline V gene. The V and J ends lost 6 bases and 6 bases, in that order; junction bases with no gene match: 5. Written as DNA, the CDR3 is TGTGCCAGCAGGGGGGGACTAGCGACCGAGCAGTACTTC. Protein sequence: CASRGGLATEQYF.

The chain recombines TRBV5-1 with TRBJ2-7; TRBD2 matches at 7 bases. CDR1 and CDR2 from the germline V gene are SGHRS and YFSETQ. V dropped 0 bases and J dropped 2; count of bases not matched to a gene: 5. This CDR3 comprises 15 residues. This chain's CDR3 is CASSLAASGPYEQYF. The CDR3 DNA reads TGCGCCAGCAGCTTGGCCGCTAGCGGTCCCTACGAGCAGTACTTC.

This clone was counted once. CDR3 protein: CASSLDFEFSAQYF. The CDR3 DNA follows: TGTGCCAGCAGCTTAGATTTCGAGTTCTCAGCGCAGTATTTT. The V call is TRBV7-2, the J call TRBJ2-3, with no clear D. Germline loops: CDR1 SGHTA, CDR2 FQGNSA. The CDR3 is made up of 14 amino acids. The germline V and J ends were trimmed by 1 base and 10 bases, with 15 bases remaining between them.

The chain combines TRBV7-9 with TRBJ1-3; no clear D gene. Germline V gives CDR1 SEHNR, CDR2 FQNEAQ (reference sequence). The CDR3 covers 14 residues. Trimming stripped 2 bases from V and 4 bases from J, with 9 bases between. The CDR3 DNA sequence: TGTGCCAGCAGCTTAACTGAGCCCGGAAACACCATATATTTT. Translating gives CASSLTEPGNTIYF.

The V call is TRBV7-3, the J call TRBJ1-2; D possibly corresponds to TRBD1 (5 bases). The CDR3 runs to 14 residues. Trimming took 4 bases from V and 3 from J, leaving 12 bases between them. Germline loops: CDR1 SGHTA, CDR2 FQGTGA. This CDR3 is CASSSLGGDYGYTF. As DNA, the CDR3 is TGTGCCAGCAGCTCCTTGGGGGGAGACTATGGCTACACCTTC.

As concerns this clone: Within the sample, other DNA sequences also encode this same CDR3. J is TRBJ2-3 and V is TRBV5-1; TRBD2 agrees at 9 bases. The germline V gene encodes CDR1 SGHRS and CDR2 YFSETQ. This CDR3 has 16 residues. The V gene end was trimmed by 0 bases and the J gene end by 0 bases; junction bases not matched to a gene: 2. For the CDR3, the DNA is TGCGCCAGCAGCTTGGGACTAGCGGTCAGCACAGATACGCAGTATTTT. Translating gives CASSLGLAVSTDTQYF.

This rearrangement joins TRBV4-1 to TRBJ2-5; perhaps D is TRBD1 or TRBD2 (5 bases each). V lost 1 base and J lost 1, with 13 bases in between. This CDR3 has 16 residues. The germline gives CDR1 MGHRA, CDR2 YSYEKL. CDR3 loop: CASSQGGSRSQETQYF. DNA of the CDR3: TGCGCCAGCAGCCAAGGGGGGAGCAGGAGCCAAGAGACCCAGTACTTC.

This clone was picked up a small number of times. The CDR3 sequence is CASSQGRAYNEQFF. For the CDR3, the DNA is TGTGCCAGCAGCCAAGGACGGGCCTACAATGAGCAGTTCTTC. The chain has TRBV11-2 and TRBJ2-1; D ambiguous. V was clipped by 5 bases and J by 2 bases, with 10 bases between them. Germline V gene sequence: CDR1 SGHAT, CDR2 FQNNGV. This CDR3 contains 14 residues.

The CDR3 is CASSAIPQNTGELFF. The CDR3 DNA is TGTGCCAGCAGTGCCATTCCACAAAACACCGGGGAGCTGTTTTTT. V usage is TRBV2 and J usage is TRBJ2-2; D is undetermined. The germline CDR1 and CDR2 sequences are SNHLY and FYNNEI. The CDR3 spans 15 residues. The V end was cut by 4 bases, the J end by 2 bases, with 11 bases between.

In this sample, this clone turned up once. The V call is TRBV5-6, the J call TRBJ2-7, with D hard to call. The CDR3 sequence is 12 residues long. Trimming took off 1 base at V and 5 bases at J, with 7 bases between the two ends. Germline V lookup: CDR1 SGHDT, CDR2 YYEEEE. For the CDR3, the DNA is TGTGCCAGCAGCTTGTCTGGGCACGAGCAGTACTTC. Translating it yields CASSLSGHEQYF.

The chain combines TRBV6-5 with TRBJ1-2; a possible D gene is TRBD1 (5 bases). V was trimmed by 7 bases and J by 0 bases, leaving 12 bases between them. Germline V gene data show CDR1 as MNHEY and CDR2 as SVGAGI. The CDR3 consists of 14 residues. The CDR3 region is CASIRAAANYGYTF. The DNA of the CDR3 is TGTGCCAGCATCAGGGCAGCCGCTAACTATGGCTACACCTTC.

J is TRBJ2-5 and V is TRBV28; no clear D gene. The V gene lost 5 bases and the J gene lost 4 bases, with 14 bases spanning the gap. This CDR3 is built from 14 residues. Germline V CDR1 and CDR2: MDHEN, SYDVKM. The CDR3 coding sequence is TGTGCCAGCAGTGCGGTCGAATTGCGAGAGACCCAGTACTTC. Its protein product is CASSAVELRETQYF.

The rearrangement uses TRBV28 and TRBJ1-2; the D gene is possibly TRBD1 (5 bases). The V gene's germline CDR1 is MDHEN and CDR2 SYDVKM. V shed 8 bases and J shed 8 bases, with 18 bases lying between them. CDR3 size: 13 residues. The CDR3 coding sequence is TGTGCCAGCCGTATCGGGGGTGGAGGAGGCTACACCTTC. Translation: CASRIGGGGGYTF.

V is TRBV28 and J is TRBJ1-1; no clear D gene. The V end lost 1 base, the J end lost 3 bases, and 12 bases lay between the germline ends. Germline values: CDR1 MDHEN, CDR2 SYDVKM. The CDR3 sequence is 15 residues long. CDR3 protein: CASSLYPGHYTEAFF. The CDR3 region has the DNA TGTGCCAGCAGTTTATACCCGGGTCATTACACTGAAGCTTTCTTT.

This clone was seen more than once but under ten times. The rearrangement joins TRBV6-1 to TRBJ1-5; the D is unclear. From germline, CDR1 is MNHNS and CDR2 SASEGT. CDR3 size: 15 residues. Trimming cost V 8 bases and J 2 bases, with 16 bases left between them. For the CDR3, the DNA is TGTGCCAGCCTTCACAACGGTCTGGGCAATCAGCCCCAGCATTTT. This translates into CASLHNGLGNQPQHF.

In the case of this clone: A much bigger clone sits one base away, suggesting this may be a read error. This sample also contains other DNA sequences that code for the same CDR3. The chain carries TRBV9 and TRBJ1-5; no firm D call. The V end lost 1 base, the J end lost 2 bases, and 4 bases lay between the germline ends. In germline, CDR1 is SGDLS, CDR2 YYNGEE. This CDR3 contains 13 residues. The DNA for the CDR3 is TGTGCCAGCAGCGTACAGGGCAATCAGCCCCAGCATTTT. Translating gives CASSVQGNQPQHF.

The chain combines TRBV6-5 with TRBJ1-3, with unresolved D. The germline gives CDR1 MNHEY, CDR2 SVGAGI. Trimming removed 2 bases at V and 0 bases at J, with 5 bases between. The CDR3 extends over 14 amino acids. This chain's CDR3 is CASSYASSGNTIYF. Here the CDR3 DNA reads TGTGCCAGCAGTTACGCAAGCTCTGGAAACACCATATATTTT.